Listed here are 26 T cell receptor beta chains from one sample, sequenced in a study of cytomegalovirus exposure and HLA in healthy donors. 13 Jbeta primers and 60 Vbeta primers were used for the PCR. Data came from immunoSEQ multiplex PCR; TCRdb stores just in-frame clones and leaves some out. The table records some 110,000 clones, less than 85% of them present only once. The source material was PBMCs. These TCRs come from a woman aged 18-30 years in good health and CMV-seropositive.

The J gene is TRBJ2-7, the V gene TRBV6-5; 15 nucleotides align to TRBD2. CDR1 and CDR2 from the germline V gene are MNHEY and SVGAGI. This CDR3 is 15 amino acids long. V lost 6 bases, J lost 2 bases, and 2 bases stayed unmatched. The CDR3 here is CASRGLAGGTYEQYF. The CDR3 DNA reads TGTGCCAGCAGGGGACTAGCGGGAGGTACCTACGAGCAGTACTTC.

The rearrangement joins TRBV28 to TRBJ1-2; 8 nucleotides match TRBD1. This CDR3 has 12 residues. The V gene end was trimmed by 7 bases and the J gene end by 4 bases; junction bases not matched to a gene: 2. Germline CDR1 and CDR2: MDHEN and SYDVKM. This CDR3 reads CASTRGLYGYTF. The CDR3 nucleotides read TGTGCCAGCACCAGGGGGCTCTATGGCTACACCTTC.

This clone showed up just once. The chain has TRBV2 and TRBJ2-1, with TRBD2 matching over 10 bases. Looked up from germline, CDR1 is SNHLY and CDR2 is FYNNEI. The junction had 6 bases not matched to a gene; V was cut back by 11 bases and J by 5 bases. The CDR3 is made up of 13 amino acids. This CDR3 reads CASQGLADNEQFF. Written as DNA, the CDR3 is TGTGCCTCACAAGGACTAGCGGACAATGAGCAGTTCTTC.

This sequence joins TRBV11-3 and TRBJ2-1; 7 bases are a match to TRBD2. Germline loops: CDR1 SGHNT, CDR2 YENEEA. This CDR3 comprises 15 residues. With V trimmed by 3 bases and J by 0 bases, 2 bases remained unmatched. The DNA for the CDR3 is TGTGCCAGCAGCTTTGGGACTACCTCCTACAATGAGCAGTTCTTC. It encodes CASSFGTTSYNEQFF.

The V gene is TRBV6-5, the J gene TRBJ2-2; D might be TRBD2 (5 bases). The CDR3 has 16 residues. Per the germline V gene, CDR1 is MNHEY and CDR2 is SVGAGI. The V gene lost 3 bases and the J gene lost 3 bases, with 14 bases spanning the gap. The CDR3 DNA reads TGTGCCAGCAGTTATGAGGGCTCAGCGCACACCGGGGAGCTGTTTTTT. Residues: CASSYEGSAHTGELFF.

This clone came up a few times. CDR3 sequence reads: CASSLAPGPNTEAFF. The CDR3 coding sequence is TGCGCCAGCAGCTTGGCTCCAGGGCCGAACACTGAAGCTTTCTTT. V and J are TRBV5-1 and TRBJ1-1; D perhaps matches TRBD1 (5 bases). This CDR3 is 15 amino acids long. Germline-derived CDR1 and CDR2 are SGHRS and YFSETQ. V was cut by 0 bases and J by 1 base, with 10 bases left in between. Based on the CDR3 plus reference TRBV5-1 and TRBJ1-1, the full variable domain is KAGVTQTPRYLIKTRGQQVTLSCSPISGHRSVSWYQQTPGQGLQFLFEYFSETQRNKGNFPGRFSGRQFSNSRSEMNVSTLELGDSALYLCASSLAPGPNTEAFFGQGTRLTVV.

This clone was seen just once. Here the CDR3 reads CASSPTSGSSYEQYF. The CDR3 DNA sequence: TGTGCCAGCAGCCCGACTAGCGGGAGTTCCTACGAGCAGTACTTC. J is TRBJ2-7 and V is TRBV5-4, with 12 bases identical to TRBD2. The germline gives CDR1 SGHNT, CDR2 YYREEE (reference sequence). This CDR3 comprises 15 residues. V lost 4 bases, J lost 1 base, and 3 bases stayed unmatched.

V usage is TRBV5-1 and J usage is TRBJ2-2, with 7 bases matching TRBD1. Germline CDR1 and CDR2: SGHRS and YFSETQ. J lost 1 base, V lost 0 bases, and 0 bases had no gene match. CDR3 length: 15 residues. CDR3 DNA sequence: TGCGCCAGCAGCTTGGGGGACAGGAACACCGGGGAGCTGTTTTTT. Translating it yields CASSLGDRNTGELFF.

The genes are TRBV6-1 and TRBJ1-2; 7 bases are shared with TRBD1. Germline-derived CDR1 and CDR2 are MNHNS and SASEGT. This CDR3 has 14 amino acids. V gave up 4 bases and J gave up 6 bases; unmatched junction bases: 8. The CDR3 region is CASSGRQGRDGYTF. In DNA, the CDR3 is TGTGCCAGCAGTGGGCGACAGGGCCGGGATGGCTACACCTTC.

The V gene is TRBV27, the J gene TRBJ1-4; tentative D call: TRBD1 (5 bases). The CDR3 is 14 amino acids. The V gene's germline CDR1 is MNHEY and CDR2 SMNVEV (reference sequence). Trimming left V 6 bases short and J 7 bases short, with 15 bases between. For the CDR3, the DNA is TGTGCCAGCAGAGGACACCCCGGCGGTGAAAAACTGTTTTTT. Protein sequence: CASRGHPGGEKLFF.

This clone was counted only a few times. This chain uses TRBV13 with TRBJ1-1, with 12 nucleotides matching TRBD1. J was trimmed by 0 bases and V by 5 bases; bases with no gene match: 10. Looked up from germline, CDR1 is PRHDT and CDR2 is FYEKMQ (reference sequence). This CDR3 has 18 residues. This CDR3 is CASSPAGTGGSLNTEAFF. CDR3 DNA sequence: TGTGCCAGCAGCCCAGCCGGGACAGGGGGCTCCCTGAACACTGAAGCTTTCTTT.

The CDR3 nucleotides read TGCGCCAGCAGCTTTCTAGCGGGTTTTGACGAGCAGTACTTC. This translates into CASSFLAGFDEQYF. J is TRBJ2-7 and V is TRBV5-1; 8 nucleotides align to TRBD2. The J segment lost 5 bases and the V segment lost 2 bases, leaving 6 bases of the junction unmatched. The CDR3 contains 14 residues. Germline V gene lookup returns CDR1 SGHRS and CDR2 YFSETQ.

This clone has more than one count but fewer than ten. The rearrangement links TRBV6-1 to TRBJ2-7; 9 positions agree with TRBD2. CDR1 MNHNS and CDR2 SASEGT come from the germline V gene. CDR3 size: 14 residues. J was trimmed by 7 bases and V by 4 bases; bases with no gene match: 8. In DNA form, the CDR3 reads TGTGCCAGCAGTGTGGCTAGCGGGAATGGAGAGCAGTACTTC. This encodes CASSVASGNGEQYF.

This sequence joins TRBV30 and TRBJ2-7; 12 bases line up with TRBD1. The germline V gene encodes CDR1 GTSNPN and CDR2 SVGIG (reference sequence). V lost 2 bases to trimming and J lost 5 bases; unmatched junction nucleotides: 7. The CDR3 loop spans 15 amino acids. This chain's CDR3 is CAWSFGGTGGDEQYF. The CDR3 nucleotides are TGTGCCTGGAGTTTTGGTGGGACAGGGGGCGACGAGCAGTACTTC.

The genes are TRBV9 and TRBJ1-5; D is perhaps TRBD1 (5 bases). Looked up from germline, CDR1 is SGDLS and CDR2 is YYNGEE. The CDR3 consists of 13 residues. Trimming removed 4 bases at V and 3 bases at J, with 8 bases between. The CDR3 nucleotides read TGTGCCAGCAGCCAAGGGGCCAATCAGCCCCAGCATTTT. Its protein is CASSQGANQPQHF.

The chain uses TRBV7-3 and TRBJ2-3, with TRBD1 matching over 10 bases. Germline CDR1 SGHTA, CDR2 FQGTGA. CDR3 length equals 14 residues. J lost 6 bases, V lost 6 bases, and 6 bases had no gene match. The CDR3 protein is CASRPGQGKDTQYF. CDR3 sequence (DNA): TGTGCCAGCAGGCCGGGACAGGGGAAGGATACGCAGTATTTT.

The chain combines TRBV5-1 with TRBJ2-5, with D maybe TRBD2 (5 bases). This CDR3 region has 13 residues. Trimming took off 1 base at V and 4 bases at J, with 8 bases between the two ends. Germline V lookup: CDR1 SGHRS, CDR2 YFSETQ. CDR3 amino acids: CASSLIAGETQYF. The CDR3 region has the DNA TGCGCCAGCAGCTTGATTGCGGGAGAGACCCAGTACTTC.

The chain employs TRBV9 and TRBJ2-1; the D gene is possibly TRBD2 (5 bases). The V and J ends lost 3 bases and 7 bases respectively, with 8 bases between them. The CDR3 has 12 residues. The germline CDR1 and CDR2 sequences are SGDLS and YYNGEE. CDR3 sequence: CASSAGTNEQFF. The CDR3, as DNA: TGTGCCAGCAGCGCGGGAACTAATGAGCAGTTCTTC.

CDR3 sequence reads: CASSYSKWGGSYEQYF. The CDR3 DNA follows: TGTGCCAGCAGTTACTCGAAGTGGGGAGGTTCCTACGAGCAGTACTTC. The chain combines TRBV6-5 with TRBJ2-7; D is perhaps TRBD2 (6 bases). Germline-derived CDR1 and CDR2 are MNHEY and SVGAGI. This CDR3 region has 16 residues. Trimming removed 0 bases at V and 1 base at J, with 13 bases between.

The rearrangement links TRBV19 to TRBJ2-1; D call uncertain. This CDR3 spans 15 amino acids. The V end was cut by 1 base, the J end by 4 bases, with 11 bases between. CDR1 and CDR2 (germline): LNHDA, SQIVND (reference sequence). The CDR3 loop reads CASSIVLTSYNEQFF. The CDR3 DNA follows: TGTGCCAGTAGTATAGTACTGACATCATACAATGAGCAGTTCTTC.

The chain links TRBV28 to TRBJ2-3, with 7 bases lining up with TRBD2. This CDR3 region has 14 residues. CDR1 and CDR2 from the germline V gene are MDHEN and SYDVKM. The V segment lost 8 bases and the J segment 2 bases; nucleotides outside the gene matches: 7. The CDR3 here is CASLPGLTTDTQYF. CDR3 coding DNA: TGTGCCAGCCTCCCGGGACTAACCACAGATACGCAGTATTTT.

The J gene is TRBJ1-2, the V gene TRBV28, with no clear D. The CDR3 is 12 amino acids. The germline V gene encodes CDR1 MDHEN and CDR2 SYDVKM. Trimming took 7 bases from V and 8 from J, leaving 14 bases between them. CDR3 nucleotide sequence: TGTGCCAGCAACGACGGAGGGCGAGGCTACACCTTC. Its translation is CASNDGGRGYTF.

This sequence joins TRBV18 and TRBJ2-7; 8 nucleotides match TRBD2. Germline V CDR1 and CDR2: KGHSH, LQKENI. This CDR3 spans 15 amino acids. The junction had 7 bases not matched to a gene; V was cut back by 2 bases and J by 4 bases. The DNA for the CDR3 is TGTGCCAGCTCACCAGCAGCGGGAGAACGTTACGAGCAGTACTTC. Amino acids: CASSPAAGERYEQYF.

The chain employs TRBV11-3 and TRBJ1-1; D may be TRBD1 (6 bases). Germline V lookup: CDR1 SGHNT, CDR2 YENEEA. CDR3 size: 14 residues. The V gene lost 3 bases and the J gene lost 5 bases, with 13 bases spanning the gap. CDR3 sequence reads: CASSFGGAGTEAFF. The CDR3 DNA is TGTGCCAGCAGCTTTGGGGGCGCTGGGACTGAAGCTTTCTTT.

CDR3 sequence: CSVEAYLGAGAAFF. CDR3 DNA: TGCAGCGTTGAAGCCTACCTGGGGGCAGGGGCAGCTTTCTTT. The gene calls are TRBV29-1 and TRBJ1-1, with TRBD1 as a possible D gene (6 bases). Per germline, CDR1 SQVTM and CDR2 ANQGSEA. The CDR3 runs 14 residues. V was shortened by 1 base and J by 10 bases, with 19 bases between the two germline ends.

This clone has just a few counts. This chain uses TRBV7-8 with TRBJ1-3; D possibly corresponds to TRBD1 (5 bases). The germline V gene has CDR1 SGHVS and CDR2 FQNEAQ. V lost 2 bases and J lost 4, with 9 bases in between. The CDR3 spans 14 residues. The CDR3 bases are TGTGCCAGCAGCTTAAAGGGGCTCGGAAACACCATATATTTT. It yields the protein CASSLKGLGNTIYF.